The 9 T cell receptor beta chains presented below share a single source sample, sequenced in a study of blood T cells in healthy people across ages. For the second PCR, which ran for about 7 to 11 cycles, a sample-barcoded 5' primer and a J-beta primer mix were used. From the 5' RACE reads, TCRdb called clonotypes with MiXCR, one entry per CDR3 protein. The sample consists of 1.5 million to 2 million distinct CDR3 sequences, under 30% of them appearing once. The specimen was blood. The source of these receptors is a woman younger than 45 in good health.

The chain couples TRBV9 to TRBJ1-1, with 10 bases matching TRBD1. Germline lookup yields CDR1 SGDLS and CDR2 YYNGEE. This CDR3 is built from 13 residues. The junction had 5 bases not matched to a gene; V was cut back by 4 bases and J by 8 bases. CDR3 amino acids: CASSIGQGGEAFF. The CDR3 DNA sequence: TGTGCCAGCAGCATCGGACAGGGGGGCGAAGCTTTCTTT. Based on the CDR3 plus reference TRBV9 and TRBJ1-1, the full variable domain is DSGVTQTPKHLITATGQRVTLRCSPRSGDLSVYWYQQSLDQGLQFLIQYYNGEERAKGNILERFSAQQFPDLHSELNLSSLELGDSALYFCASSIGQGGEAFFGQGTRLTVV.

This chain uses TRBV2 with TRBJ2-3; perhaps TRBD2 as D (5 bases). The CDR3 totals 15 residues. Deletions cut 7 bases from V and 4 bases from J, with 18 bases between. Germline CDR1 SNHLY, CDR2 FYNNEI. DNA of the CDR3: TGTGCCAGCATGGAGAGGCAGTCGGGGTCAGATACGCAGTATTTT. Its protein is CASMERQSGSDTQYF.

The chain carries TRBV10-3 and TRBJ1-1; D may be TRBD1 (6 bases). Germline CDR1 and CDR2: ENHRY and SYGVKD. With 3 bases removed from V and 4 bases from J, the gap between germline ends came to 15 bases. CDR3 length: 15 amino acids. CDR3 loop: CAISDGGASRTEAFF. The CDR3 nucleotides are TGTGCCATCAGTGACGGGGGGGCGTCACGCACTGAAGCTTTCTTT.

The chain recombines TRBV6-5 with TRBJ2-7; no clear D gene. The germline V gene encodes CDR1 MNHEY and CDR2 SVGAGI. The CDR3 runs to 13 residues. Trimming cost V 4 bases and J 0 bases, with 7 bases left between them. Written as DNA, the CDR3 is TGTGCCAGCAGTTTTGACAACTCCTACGAGCAGTACTTC. Translation gives CASSFDNSYEQYF.

This clonotype showed up many times. The chain uses TRBV29-1 and TRBJ1-6; D is unresolved. The CDR3 totals 13 residues. Germline values: CDR1 SQVTM, CDR2 ANQGSEA. V was shortened by 6 bases and J by 6 bases, with 12 bases between the two germline ends. Here the CDR3 reads CSVATDVNSPLHF. In nucleotides, the CDR3 is TGCAGCGTGGCGACGGACGTTAATTCACCCCTCCACTTT.

For this clonotype: Mismatch with germline at one junction end may stem from a read error. The V call is TRBV7-3, the J call TRBJ2-7; perhaps TRBD2 as D (5 bases). There are 16 residues in the CDR3. CDR1 SGHTA and CDR2 FQGTGA come from the germline V gene. The CDR3 coding sequence is TGTGTCAGCAGCTTAACGGGCGGACTCTCCTCCTACGAGCAGTACTTC. This gives the protein CVSSLTGGLSSYEQYF.

This clonotype has a count of ten or more. This chain connects TRBV29-1 to TRBJ2-7; 8 positions agree with TRBD1. This CDR3 is 15 amino acids long. Germline V gives CDR1 SQVTM, CDR2 ANQGSEA. V lost 0 bases to trimming and J lost 4 bases; unmatched junction nucleotides: 8. CDR3 protein: CSVEEGGTGGYEQYF. The CDR3 region has the DNA TGCAGCGTTGAAGAAGGGGGAACAGGGGGTTACGAGCAGTACTTC.

The chain is built from TRBV6-6 and TRBJ2-1; D uncertain. V shed 0 bases and J shed 10 bases, with 13 bases lying between them. The CDR3 runs to 14 residues. The germline gives CDR1 MNHNY, CDR2 SVGAGI (reference sequence). CDR3 protein: CASSYSSWVGEQFF. The CDR3 DNA reads as TGTGCCAGCAGTTACTCGAGCTGGGTAGGGGAGCAGTTCTTC.

This clonotype has ten or more counts. The chain combines TRBV7-9 with TRBJ2-5; no reliable D call. Trimming took 5 bases from V and 7 from J, leaving 14 bases between them. The CDR3 spans 13 residues. Germline values: CDR1 SEHNR, CDR2 FQNEAQ (reference sequence). The DNA of the CDR3 is TGTGCCAGCAGCCCTGCTATCCCCGGGACCCAGTACTTC. This codes for CASSPAIPGTQYF.